This T cell receptor (beta chain) was profiled in a study of blood T cells in healthy people across ages. Findings and limits, study-wide: Higher diversity and more naive CD4+ cells were features of long-lived donors, compared to aged donors.

A J-beta primer mix and a sample-barcoded 5' primer were used in a second PCR of roughly 6 to 11 cycles. TCRdb ran MiXCR on the 5' RACE reads and lists one entry per CDR3 protein. The profile shows about 750,000 distinct CDR3 sequences, 53% of them singletons. Trimming cost V 4 bases and J 4 bases, with 18 bases left between them. Per the germline V gene, CDR1 is MNHEY and CDR2 is SMNVEV (reference sequence). This CDR3 contains 16 residues. On this clonotype: Its target is unknown.

The chain joins TRBV27 to TRBJ2-3; no definite D call. Sequencing was done on a sample of blood. The origin of this receptor is a man aged 80 or over in good health. CDR3 sequence: CASSSRFTPRPDTQYF. CDR3 nucleotides: TGTGCCAGCAGTTCCCGGTTCACTCCCCGTCCAGATACGCAGTATTTT.